This T cell receptor beta chain appears in the sequencing data of a study of T-cell reconstitution after alpha-beta-depleted transplantation in children. The germline V and J ends were trimmed by 1 base and 0 bases, with 10 bases remaining between them. Germline V gene lookup returns CDR1 LGHDT and CDR2 YNNKEL (reference sequence). The CDR3 length is 16 residues. This clonotype was observed at least ten times. The antigen remains unidentified. Construction of the TCRbeta library involved unique molecular identifiers. Via MiXCR, TCRdb re-called the PCR reads, giving one row per CDR3 protein. The sample holds over 150,000 distinct CDR3 sequences, 5% to 7.5% seen once. Study-level findings and limits: For some patients, TCRbeta diversity was high at day 60 because of recipient T cells and thymic progenitors that survived.

Sequenced material: PBMCs, taken before TCRalphabeta/CD19-depleted stem cell transplant. This clonotype was sampled from a girl under three years old with combined immunodeficiency, due to receive a stem cell transplant. The rearrangement uses TRBV3-1 and TRBJ1-3; D ambiguous. Here the CDR3 DNA reads TGTGCCAGCAGCCAAGGTACAGCCTTCTCTGGAAACACCATATATTTT. Its translation is CASSQGTAFSGNTIYF.